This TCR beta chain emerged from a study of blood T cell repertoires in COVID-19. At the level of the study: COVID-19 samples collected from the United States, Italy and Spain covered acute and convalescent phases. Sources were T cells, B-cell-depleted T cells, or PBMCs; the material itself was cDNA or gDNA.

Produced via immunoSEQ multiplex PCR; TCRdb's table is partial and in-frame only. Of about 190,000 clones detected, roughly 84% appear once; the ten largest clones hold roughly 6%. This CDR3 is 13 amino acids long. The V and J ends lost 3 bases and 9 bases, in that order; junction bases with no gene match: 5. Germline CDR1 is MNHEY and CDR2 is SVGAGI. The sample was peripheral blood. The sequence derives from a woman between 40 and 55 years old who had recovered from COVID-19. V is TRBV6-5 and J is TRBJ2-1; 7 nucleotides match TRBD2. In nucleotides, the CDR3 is TGTGCCAGCAGTTATTCGCCGGGGGGTGAGCAGTTCTTC. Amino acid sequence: CASSYSPGGEQFF.